This entry is about one T cell receptor (beta chain). Its antigen remains unknown. One end of the junction is discordant with germline, which a read error may explain. This sample is part of a study of T cells in Graves' hyperthyroidism and ophthalmopathy. Authors of the study amplified TCR beta CDR3 regions from RNA transcripts. First-round RT-PCR with HTBI primers amplified the TCR CDR3 region. One entry per CDR3 protein results from TCRdb running MiXCR on the multiplex PCR reads. The sample carries about 300,000 distinct CDR3 sequences, less than 30% recorded once. Study-level points and caveats: The blood repertoire included most of the expanded thyroid clonotypes above 0.001.

Germline CDR1 reads WSHSY; CDR2 reads SAAADI. The CDR3 is 15 residues long. This receptor was identified in a man in his forties or fifties with Graves' hyperthyroidism that later progressed to Graves' ophthalmopathy. The genes are TRBV10-2 and TRBJ1-2; D is ambiguous. Sequences were obtained from blood. This chain's CDR3 is CAGLRTGRFSDGYTF. The CDR3 DNA follows: TGTGCCGGCCTACGGACGGGGAGGTTTTCCGATGGCTACACCTTC.